Listed below are T cell receptor beta chains from one sample, sequenced in a study of Graves' ophthalmopathy and Graves' hyperthyroidism. MiXCR, run by TCRdb on the multiplex PCR reads, gives a single entry per CDR3 protein. The profile shows about 220,000 distinct CDR3 sequences, 20% to 25% of them singletons. The sample consisted of peripheral blood. These TCRs come from a woman aged 45-60 years with Graves' ophthalmopathy. Both conserved end residues are part of each CDR3. D genes are given only for firm matches. Clone sizes are given selectively: once, few, many, or a class where the clone is expanded.

size,V,J,D,DNA,CDR3
many,TRBV30,TRBJ1-1,.,TGTGCCTGGAGGGACCCTAACACTGAAGCTTTCTTT,CAWRDPNTEAFF
many,TRBV5-1,TRBJ2-7,TRBD2,TGCGCCAGCAGCTTGTCGGGAGGTCGGGAGCAGTACTTC,CASSLSGGREQYF
many,TRBV29-1,TRBJ2-7,.,TGCAGCGTTGAAATCGGCAGGTTTACTGAGCAGTACTTC,CSVEIGRFTEQYF
once,TRBV7-2,TRBJ2-2,TRBD1,TGTGCCAGCAGCTTAGCAGGGGACAGGGGGCCCTGGGGGGAGCTGTTTTTT,CASSLAGDRGPWGELFF
many,TRBV12-3/TRBV12-4,TRBJ1-5,.,TGTGCCAGCAGCCACTCAGGAGGTAATCAGCCCCAGCATTTT,CASSHSGGNQPQHF
few,TRBV11-1,TRBJ2-2,.,TGTGCCAGCATCTTTGAGACCCCCTTTAGGGGAGCCGGGGAGCTGTTTTTT,CASIFETPFRGAGELFF
many,TRBV27,TRBJ2-2,.,TGTGCCAGCAGTTTATCACTCCACAGTTACACCGGGGAGCTGTTTTTT,CASSLSLHSYTGELFF
many,TRBV6-1,TRBJ2-7,TRBD1,TGTGCCAGCGAGGACAGGGAAGGCTACGAGCAGTACTTC,CASEDREGYEQYF
many,TRBV7-2,TRBJ1-2,.,TGTGCCAGCAGCTTAGAGCCAGAAAGTGGCTACACCTTC,CASSLEPESGYTF
many,TRBV27,TRBJ1-2,.,TGTGCCAGCAGTTTATATGGGAGTTTGGATGGCTACACCTTC,CASSLYGSLDGYTF
many,TRBV12-3/TRBV12-4,TRBJ2-7,.,TGTGCCAGCAGGCCCGACGGAGGATTGCAGTACTTC,CASRPDGGLQYF
.,TRBV2,TRBJ2-5,.,TGTGCCAGCAGTCCGAGCCGGGATACTCAAGAGACCCAGTACTTC,CASSPSRDTQETQYF
many,TRBV19,TRBJ1-2,.,TGTGCCAGTAGTATTGGTCCAGGGAGGGCGCGCGGCTACACCTTC,CASSIGPGRARGYTF
many,TRBV11-1,TRBJ2-2,.,TGTGCCAGCAGCGCCCCCCTGGGGACCAACACCGGGGAGCTGTTTTTT,CASSAPLGTNTGELFF
.,TRBV2,TRBJ2-4,.,TGTGCCAGCAGTGAGCTGGCAGGAAAAAACATTCAGTACTTC,CASSELAGKNIQYF
.,TRBV24-1,TRBJ2-7,TRBD1,TGTGCCACCAGTGACCGGGACAGGGGGACCAACGAGCAGTACTTC,CATSDRDRGTNEQYF
few,TRBV5-1,TRBJ1-6,.,TGCGCCAGCAGCTTGGTTACAGGGTCACCCCTCCACTTT,CASSLVTGSPLHF
.,TRBV27,TRBJ1-2,.,TGTGCCAGCAGTTTATCCTTTCGGGGGTTGAGTGGCTACACCTTC,CASSLSFRGLSGYTF
many,TRBV6-5,TRBJ2-7,.,TGTGCCAGCAGTTATAGGTTGGCGGCCACCTACGAGCAGTACTTC,CASSYRLAATYEQYF
many,TRBV20-1,TRBJ1-5,TRBD1,TGCAGTGCTTTCGTCCCGGGACAGGGCCAAGGTAATCAGCCCCAGCATTTT,CSAFVPGQGQGNQPQHF
once,TRBV7-2,TRBJ2-7,TRBD2,TGTGCCAGCAGCTTGACTAGCGGGAAGGGCGAGCAGTACTTC,CASSLTSGKGEQYF
many,TRBV12-3/TRBV12-4,TRBJ2-7,.,TGTGCCAGCAGTTTATGGCGGGGAGTGGACGAGCAGTACTTC,CASSLWRGVDEQYF
.,TRBV11-2,TRBJ1-2,.,TGTGCCAGCAGCTTATCCGTTAGTAGACAGACGACTAACTATGGCTACACCTTC,CASSLSVSRQTTNYGYTF